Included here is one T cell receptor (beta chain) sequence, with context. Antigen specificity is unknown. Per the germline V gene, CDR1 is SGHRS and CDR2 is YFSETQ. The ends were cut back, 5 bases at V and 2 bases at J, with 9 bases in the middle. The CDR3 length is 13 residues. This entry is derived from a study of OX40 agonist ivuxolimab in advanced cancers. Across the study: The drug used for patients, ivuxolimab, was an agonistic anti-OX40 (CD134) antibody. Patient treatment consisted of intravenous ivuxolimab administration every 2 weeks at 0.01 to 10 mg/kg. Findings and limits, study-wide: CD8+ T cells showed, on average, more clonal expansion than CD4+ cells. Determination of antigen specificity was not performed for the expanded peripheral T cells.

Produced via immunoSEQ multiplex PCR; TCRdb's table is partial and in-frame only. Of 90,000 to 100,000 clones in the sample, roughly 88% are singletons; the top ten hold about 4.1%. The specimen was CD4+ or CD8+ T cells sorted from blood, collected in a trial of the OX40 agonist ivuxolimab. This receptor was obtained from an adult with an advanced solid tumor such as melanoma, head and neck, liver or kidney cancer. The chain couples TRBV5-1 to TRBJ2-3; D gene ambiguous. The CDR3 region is CASRYYHTDTQYF. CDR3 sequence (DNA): TGCGCCAGCAGGTACTACCACACAGATACGCAGTATTTT.